These T cell receptor beta chains were read from a single sample in a study of blood T cells in healthy people across ages. TCRdb reprocessed the 5' RACE reads with MiXCR, giving one entry per CDR3 protein. The data hold about 800,000 distinct CDR3 sequences, with around a quarter observed a single time. These sequences were also reported in another study, on T cells of mothers and their children.

Sequenced: blood. The receptors were gathered from a boy between 10 and 17 years old in good health. CDR3s include the opening cysteine and the closing phenylalanine or tryptophan. D genes are given only for firm matches. Only part of the rows carry a size: once, few, many, or a class if the clone is expanded.

TRBJ1-5 | NA | TRBV5-6 | TRBD1 | CASSIRDREQPQHF | TGTGCCAGCAGCATCCGGGACAGGGAACAGCCCCAGCATTTT
TRBJ2-5 | NA | TRBV6-5 | TRBD2 | CASSYGGSGRRLVETQYF | TGTGCCAGCAGTTACGGAGGCAGCGGGAGACGGTTGGTAGAGACCCAGTACTTC
TRBJ2-7 | NA | TRBV7-2 | NA | CASSPDYAGREQYF | TGTGCCAGCAGCCCCGACTACGCAGGAAGAGAGCAGTACTTC
TRBJ2-2 | NA | TRBV4-3 | NA | CASSQDRSKSGELFF | TGCGCCAGCAGCCAAGATCGGTCAAAATCCGGGGAGCTGTTTTTT
TRBJ1-2 | NA | TRBV7-9 | NA | CASKTGGNYGYTF | TGTGCCAGCAAGACCGGGGGCAATTATGGCTACACCTTC
TRBJ1-1 | NA | TRBV12-3/TRBV12-4 | NA | CASSLSDSRSTEAFF | TGTGCCAGCAGTTTGTCGGACTCCCGGAGCACTGAAGCTTTCTTT
TRBJ1-3 | NA | TRBV11-2 | NA | CASSLGGSHGNTIYF | TGTGCCAGCAGCTTAGGAGGGAGTCACGGAAACACCATATATTTT
TRBJ2-1 | few | TRBV3-1 | NA | CASSQIPGTPYNEQFF | TGTGCCAGCAGCCAGATCCCAGGGACCCCCTACAATGAGCAGTTCTTC
TRBJ2-5 | few | TRBV7-9 | NA | CASSLAVGHQETQYF | TGTGCCAGCAGCTTAGCGGTCGGTCACCAAGAGACCCAGTACTTC
TRBJ2-5 | NA | TRBV20-1 | NA | CSAGGTPTQYF | TGCAGTGCTGGGGGGACGCCGACCCAGTACTTC
TRBJ2-7 | NA | TRBV20-1 | TRBD1 | CSQKMTGGPYEQYF | TGCAGTCAGAAGATGACAGGGGGTCCCTACGAGCAGTACTTC
TRBJ1-1 | NA | TRBV29-1 | NA | CSVEAVTNTEAFF | TGCAGCGTTGAAGCTGTAACCAACACTGAAGCTTTCTTT
TRBJ1-2 | few | TRBV28 | TRBD1 | CASSFGDRAYYGYTF | TGTGCCAGCAGTTTTGGGGACAGGGCCTATTATGGCTACACCTTC
TRBJ2-1 | NA | TRBV7-9 | NA | CASSPTATYNEQFF | TGTGCCAGCAGCCCGACGGCCACCTACAATGAGCAGTTCTTC
TRBJ2-1 | NA | TRBV20-1 | NA | CSAGGENSVNYNEQFF | TGCAGTGCTGGGGGAGAGAATAGCGTCAATTACAATGAGCAGTTCTTC
TRBJ2-3 | few | TRBV11-3 | NA | CASSFSGADTQYF | TGTGCCAGCAGCTTTTCCGGCGCAGATACGCAGTATTTT
TRBJ1-1 | few | TRBV9 | NA | CASSWGAGTEAFF | TGTGCCAGCAGCTGGGGGGCGGGCACTGAAGCTTTCTTT
TRBJ1-1 | NA | TRBV28 | TRBD1 | CASSLPRTGGAAEAFF | TGTGCCAGCAGCCTACCTAGGACAGGGGGCGCGGCTGAAGCTTTCTTT
TRBJ2-5 | few | TRBV20-1 | NA | CSARIKGGARQETQYF | TGCAGTGCTAGAATCAAGGGCGGGGCCAGACAAGAGACCCAGTACTTC
TRBJ2-7 | NA | TRBV7-8 | NA | CASSLTSFSYEQYF | TGTGCCAGCAGCTTAACGTCCTTCTCCTACGAGCAGTACTTC
TRBJ2-3 | few | TRBV4-1 | TRBD2 | CASSRPTSGRARGTDTQYF | TGCGCCAGCAGCCGCCCCACTAGCGGGAGGGCCCGCGGCACAGATACGCAGTATTTT
TRBJ2-7 | NA | TRBV27 | TRBD1 | CASSTMGQGYEQYF | TGTGCCAGCAGTACAATGGGACAGGGGTACGAGCAGTACTTC
TRBJ2-1 | NA | TRBV6-2/TRBV6-3 | NA | CASSYSGLPHSEQFF | TGTGCCAGCAGTTACTCGGGGTTGCCGCACAGTGAGCAGTTCTTC
TRBJ2-7 | NA | TRBV27 | TRBD1 | CASSLFGTGGIHEQYF | TGTGCCAGCAGTTTATTTGGGACAGGGGGCATTCACGAGCAGTACTTC
TRBJ2-7 | NA | TRBV12-3/TRBV12-4 | TRBD2 | CASSLAGVRQETQYF | TGTGCCAGCAGTTTGGCGGGAGTGAGGCAAGAAACCCAGTACTTC
TRBJ2-5 | few | TRBV30 | NA | CAWSVRVGETQYF | TGTGCCTGGAGTGTGCGGGTGGGGGAGACCCAGTACTTC
TRBJ1-4 | once | TRBV7-9 | NA | CASSQATNEKLFF | TGTGCCAGCAGCCAAGCAACTAATGAAAAACTGTTTTTT
TRBJ2-2 | few | TRBV11-2 | TRBD1 | CASRIQGAGNTGELFF | TGTGCCAGCAGGATACAGGGGGCGGGGAACACCGGGGAGCTGTTTTTT
TRBJ2-7 | few | TRBV4-1 | TRBD1 | CASSQDDRVHEQYF | TGCGCCAGCAGCCAAGATGACAGGGTCCACGAGCAGTACTTC
TRBJ1-1 | few | TRBV3-1 | NA | CASSQLASGAFF | TGTGCCAGCAGCCAATTGGCGTCGGGAGCTTTCTTT
TRBJ2-5 | NA | TRBV6-2/TRBV6-3 | TRBD1 | CASIPRQGVEQYF | TGTGCCAGCATTCCGAGACAGGGGGTAGAGCAGTACTTC
TRBJ2-7 | NA | TRBV25-1 | TRBD1 | CASSDDRVLEQYF | TGTGCCAGCAGTGACGACAGGGTACTCGAGCAGTACTTC
TRBJ2-5 | NA | TRBV28 | NA | CASSFGQIEAQYF | TGTGCCAGCAGTTTTGGGCAGATAGAGGCCCAGTACTTC
TRBJ2-5 | NA | TRBV20-1 | NA | CSDRTQQETQYF | TGCAGTGACAGGACGCAACAAGAGACCCAGTACTTC
TRBJ2-1 | NA | TRBV7-6 | NA | CASSSAVHSYNEQFF | TGTGCCAGCAGCTCGGCGGTCCACTCCTACAATGAGCAGTTCTTC
TRBJ2-7 | NA | TRBV7-2 | NA | CASSLQTGAYEQYF | TGTGCCAGCAGCCTACAGACAGGAGCCTACGAGCAGTACTTC
TRBJ2-4 | many | TRBV12-3/TRBV12-4 | TRBD1 | CASSFRLTGSNIQYF | TGTGCCAGCAGTTTCCGTCTGACAGGGTCAAACATTCAGTACTTC
TRBJ2-1 | NA | TRBV6-6 | TRBD1 | CASSSGQGAKYNEQFF | TGTGCCAGCAGCTCAGGACAGGGGGCGAAGTACAATGAGCAGTTCTTC
TRBJ2-4 | few | TRBV7-2 | NA | CASSPQGAGKNIQYF | TGTGCCAGCAGCCCGCAAGGTGCGGGCAAAAACATTCAGTACTTC
TRBJ2-7 | NA | TRBV7-9 | TRBD2 | CASSRLLAESFYEQYF | TGTGCCAGCAGCCGCCTGCTAGCGGAAAGTTTCTACGAGCAGTACTTC
TRBJ2-2 | few | TRBV4-1 | NA | CASTPSVNTGELFF | TGCGCCTCGACGCCTAGCGTGAACACCGGGGAGCTGTTTTTT
TRBJ2-7 | few | TRBV20-1 | NA | CSANPRGRDSYEQYF | TGCAGTGCTAACCCCCGAGGGCGGGACTCCTACGAGCAGTACTTC
TRBJ2-2 | NA | TRBV4-3 | NA | CASSHGAGTANTGELFF | TGCGCCAGCAGCCATGGAGCCGGGACGGCTAACACCGGGGAGCTGTTTTTT
TRBJ2-6 | many | TRBV7-3 | NA | CASSPSGANVLTF | TGTGCCAGCAGCCCCTCTGGGGCCAACGTCCTGACTTTC